Given below is one TCR beta chain in context. What it binds is unknown. These data originate in a study of beta chain features in type 1 diabetes. The wider study: Healthy donors and patients showed comparable age, gender and cell yields. Notes on the study in general: Moderately but significantly shorter TCRB CDR3s were found in Type 1 diabetes patients in all four CD4+ subsets.

Every isolated RNA sample was fully reverse transcribed, so sequencing captured expressed TCRB transcripts. Sequencing used immunoSEQ multiplex PCR; TCRdb keeps in-frame clones, though not all of them. The data contain roughly 240,000 clones, 13% to 15% of them seen just once; the ten biggest clones take up around 0.026%. The germline gives CDR1 ENHRY, CDR2 SYGVKD. V was pared by 8 bases and J by 0 bases, with 9 bases of the junction left unmatched. The CDR3 has 15 amino acids. The clonotype comes from a middle-aged woman in good health. The sample consisted of naive CD4+ T cells from blood. V is TRBV10-3 and J is TRBJ2-5, with 7 bases identical to TRBD2. As DNA, the CDR3 is TGTGCCATCCGGCGAACTGCGGGGGACCAAGAGACCCAGTACTTC. Encoded protein: CAIRRTAGDQETQYF.